This T cell receptor (beta chain) emerged from a study of OX40 agonist ivuxolimab in advanced cancers. Points from the study as a whole: At doses 0.1 to 3.0 mg/kg, CD4+ and CD8+ clones expanded. Also showing low normalized T-cell clonal expansion were some of the nonresponders.

Assay: immunoSEQ multiplex PCR; the TCRdb copy retains only in-frame clones and omits some. Here the sample spans about 37,000 clones, roughly 90% being singletons. CDR1 is LNHDA, CDR2 SQIVND, per germline (reference sequence). Trimming cost V 7 bases and J 6 bases; bases outside gene matches: 6. The CDR3 spans 14 residues. Patients with autoimmune history or systemic immunosuppression were excluded. Turning to this clone: Antigen unknown.

The sequenced sample was CD4+ or CD8+ T cells sorted from blood, obtained in a trial of the OX40 agonist ivuxolimab. The receptor was isolated from an adult with an advanced solid tumor such as melanoma, head and neck, liver or kidney cancer. The chain uses TRBV19 and TRBJ1-6; 7 bases match TRBD1. In DNA, the CDR3 is TGTGCCAGTAAGGGGGCAGCGATTAATTCACCCCTCCACTTT. Translated, it gives CASKGAAINSPLHF.